This T cell receptor beta chain was captured by sequencing in a study of identical twins. This clonotype was seen only a few times. Its antigen remains unidentified. The study, taken as a whole, reports: Within monozygotic twins, out-of-frame TCR alpha sharing was underestimated by the models. Its conclusions, products of cross-sectional statistical analysis, did not come from following the same donors. Because invariant MAIT and iNKT cells could be present, zero-insertion analyses could be partly confounded.

One entry per CDR3 protein results from TCRdb running MiXCR on the 5' RACE reads. This table has hundreds of thousands of distinct CDR3 sequences, roughly 18% appearing once. CDR3 length equals 14 residues. The germline V gene has CDR1 SQVTM and CDR2 ANQGSEA. Another study also made use of these data, one on T cells expressing NK-cell markers.

Source material: PBMCs. This TCR derives from a woman aged 18-29 years in good health. The V call is TRBV29-1, the J call TRBJ1-1, with TRBD1 identical over 8 bases. This CDR3 reads CSTTNRGMNTEAFF. The CDR3 nucleotides read TGCAGTACTACAAACAGGGGGATGAACACTGAAGCTTTCTTT.